This T cell receptor beta chain was recorded in a study of T cell changes during pregnancy in multiple sclerosis. CDR1 is SGHRS, CDR2 YFSETQ, per germline. Trimming at V came to 0 bases and at J to 7 bases, leaving 4 bases not matched to a gene. This CDR3 contains 15 residues. TCRdb's copy holds only in-frame clones and misses some; the assay was immunoSEQ multiplex PCR. This table has tens of thousands of clones, roughly nine tenths appearing once. The TCR sequence derives from a female donor in good health, enrolled as a control in a pregnancy study. Here the sequenced sample was peripheral blood, taken in the second trimester of pregnancy. This chain uses TRBV5-1 with TRBJ2-1; 10 bases match TRBD2. CDR3 DNA: TGCGCCAGCAGCTTGGGAGCGGGGGGGGAGAATGAGCAGTTCTTC. Protein product: CASSLGAGGENEQFF.